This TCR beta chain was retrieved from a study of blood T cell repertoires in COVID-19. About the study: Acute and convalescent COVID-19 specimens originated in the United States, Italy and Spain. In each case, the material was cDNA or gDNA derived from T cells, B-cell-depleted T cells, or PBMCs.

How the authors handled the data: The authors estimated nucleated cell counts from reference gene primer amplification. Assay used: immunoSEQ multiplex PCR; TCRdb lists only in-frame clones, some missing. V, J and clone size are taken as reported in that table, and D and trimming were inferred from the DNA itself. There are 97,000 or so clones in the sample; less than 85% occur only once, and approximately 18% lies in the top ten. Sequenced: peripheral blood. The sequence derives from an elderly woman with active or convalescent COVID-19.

CDR3 nucleotides: TGTGCCAGCAGCAGACAGCCTTTAAACTATGGCTACACCTTC. It encodes CASSRQPLNYGYTF. This sequence joins TRBV7-2 and TRBJ1-2; possibly TRBD1 for D (5 bases). V was shortened by 5 bases and J by 2 bases, with 12 bases between the two germline ends. The CDR3 runs to 14 residues. Germline CDR1 is SGHTA and CDR2 is FQGNSA.